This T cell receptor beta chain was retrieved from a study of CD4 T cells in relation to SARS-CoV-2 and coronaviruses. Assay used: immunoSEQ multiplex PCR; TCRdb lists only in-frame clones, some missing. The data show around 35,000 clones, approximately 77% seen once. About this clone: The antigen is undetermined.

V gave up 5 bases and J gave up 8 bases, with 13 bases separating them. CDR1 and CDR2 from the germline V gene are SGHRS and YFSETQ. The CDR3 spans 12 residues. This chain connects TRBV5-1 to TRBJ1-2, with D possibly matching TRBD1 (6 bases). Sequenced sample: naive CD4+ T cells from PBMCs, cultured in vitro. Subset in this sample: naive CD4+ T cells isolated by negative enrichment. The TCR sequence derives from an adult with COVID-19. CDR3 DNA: TGCGCCAGCAGATCGGGGGGCGGCGGCTACACCTTC. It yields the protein CASRSGGGGYTF.